Below, 15 T cell receptor beta chains from the same sample are listed, as sequenced in a study of identical twins. A single record per CDR3 protein comes from TCRdb applying MiXCR to the 5' RACE reads. Altogether about 240,000 distinct CDR3 sequences are present, under 12% being singletons, with the ten largest covering over 8%. Sequencing was performed on memory T cells sorted from blood. The receptors derive from a man in his fifties or sixties in good health.

At least ten counts were recorded for this clonotype. The genes are TRBV7-9 and TRBJ1-2; 7 bases match TRBD1. Germline assignment: CDR1 SEHNR and CDR2 FQNEAQ (reference sequence). V trimming: 6 bases; J trimming: 2 bases; junction bases outside the gene matches: 3. CDR3 size: 13 residues. The CDR3 spells CASSTGVNYGYTF. For the CDR3, the DNA is TGTGCCAGCAGTACAGGGGTGAACTATGGCTACACCTTC.

This clonotype was counted many times. The J gene is TRBJ2-7, the V gene TRBV4-3; TRBD2 matches 7 bases. The CDR3 is 16 amino acids. Germline loops: CDR1 LGHNA, CDR2 YSLEER. Germline trimming cut 3 bases from V and 6 bases from J; bases unmatched to any gene: 14. Here the CDR3 reads CASSHGRIDGRSEQYF. The CDR3 DNA reads as TGCGCCAGCAGCCACGGAAGGATAGACGGGAGGTCCGAGCAGTACTTC.

The chain joins TRBV28 to TRBJ1-2; TRBD1 is a possible D gene (5 bases). V lost 4 bases and J lost 3, with 12 bases in between. CDR1 MDHEN and CDR2 SYDVKM come from the germline V gene. This CDR3 is built from 14 residues. CDR3 residues: CASSSLGGDYGYTF. The CDR3 nucleotides read TGTGCCAGCAGTTCTCTAGGAGGGGACTATGGCTACACCTTC.

This clonotype has at least ten counts. The rearrangement uses TRBV5-6 and TRBJ1-2; 8 nucleotides match TRBD1. J gave up 6 bases and V 4 bases, and 11 bases lay outside the gene matches. This CDR3 spans 15 amino acids. Looked up from germline, CDR1 is SGHDT and CDR2 is YYEEEE. Written as DNA, the CDR3 is TGTGCCAGCAGCGGGTTCGGGACAGGCGGCCATGGCTACACCTTC. Its protein product is CASSGFGTGGHGYTF.

This clonotype was observed many times. The genes are TRBV30 and TRBJ1-6; TRBD1 is a possible D gene (5 bases). The CDR3 runs 14 residues. The germline gives CDR1 GTSNPN, CDR2 SVGIG (reference sequence). V lost 3 bases and J lost 13, with 19 bases in between. CDR3 sequence reads: CAWRSGRMGAPLHF. CDR3 nucleotides: TGTGCCTGGAGGTCGGGACGGATGGGAGCGCCCCTCCACTTT.

This clonotype has only a few counts. The V call is TRBV5-1, the J call TRBJ2-7; 10 bases line up with TRBD2. This CDR3 region has 16 residues. V lost 4 bases to trimming and J lost 4 bases; unmatched junction nucleotides: 11. Looked up from germline, CDR1 is SGHRS and CDR2 is YFSETQ. The CDR3 sequence is CASSPISSGGRYEQYF. CDR3 bases: TGCGCCAGCAGCCCCATATCTAGCGGGGGCCGATACGAGCAGTACTTC.

This clonotype was counted many times. This chain joins TRBV29-1 and TRBJ2-2; TRBD2 is a possible D gene (5 bases). Deletions cut 6 bases from V and 6 bases from J, with 14 bases between. Germline CDR1 reads SQVTM; CDR2 reads ANQGSEA. This CDR3 is 13 amino acids long. CDR3 in DNA: TGCAGCGTGGAACGGGGAGTCCCCGGGGAGCTGTTTTTT. This encodes CSVERGVPGELFF.

The chain couples TRBV7-8 to TRBJ1-5; D is uncertain. Trimming pared 7 bases from V and 9 bases from J, leaving 10 bases between. The CDR3 is 11 amino acids. CDR1 is SGHVS and CDR2 is FQNEAQ in the germline V gene. The CDR3 loop reads CASTTDGPQHF. CDR3 DNA sequence: TGTGCCAGCACGACGGACGGGCCCCAGCATTTT.

This clonotype was recorded many times. The V gene is TRBV19, the J gene TRBJ2-6, with D tentatively TRBD2 (5 bases). Germline CDR1 is LNHDA and CDR2 is SQIVND (reference sequence). The CDR3 has 16 amino acids. Trimming pared 6 bases from V and 0 bases from J, leaving 12 bases between. CDR3 in DNA: TGTGCCAGTAGGGCCCCGGGGAGCTCTGGGGCCAACGTCCTGACTTTC. Its protein product is CASRAPGSSGANVLTF. The full variable domain, its missing parts supplied by reference TRBV19 and TRBJ2-6, is DGGITQSPKYLFRKEGQNVTLSCEQNLNHDAMYWYRQDPGQGLRLIYYSQIVNDFQKGDIAEGYSVSREKKESFPLTVTSAQKNPTAFYLCASRAPGSSGANVLTFGAGSRLTVL.

The chain joins TRBV5-5 to TRBJ2-1; 12 nucleotides line up with TRBD1. The junction had 9 bases not matched to a gene; V was cut back by 3 bases and J by 2 bases. Germline CDR1 SGHKS, CDR2 YYEKEE (reference sequence). This CDR3 comprises 18 residues. The CDR3 bases are TGTGCCAGCAGCTCCGGGACAGGGGGCTTATCGGCCTACAATGAGCAGTTCTTC. This encodes CASSSGTGGLSAYNEQFF.

The J gene is TRBJ1-5, the V gene TRBV28; possible D gene TRBD1, 5 bases. CDR1 is MDHEN, CDR2 SYDVKM, per germline. CDR3 length: 12 amino acids. The V and J ends lost 7 bases and 9 bases respectively, with 13 bases between them. CDR3 loop: CASTLGPRPQHF. The CDR3 DNA reads as TGTGCCAGCACCCTGGGGCCCAGGCCCCAGCATTTT.

This clonotype was seen many times. The rearrangement links TRBV10-3 to TRBJ2-4; a possible D gene is TRBD2 (5 bases). This CDR3 region has 14 residues. With 3 bases removed from V and 1 base from J, the gap between germline ends came to 7 bases. CDR1 and CDR2 from the germline V gene are ENHRY and SYGVKD. The DNA of the CDR3 is TGTGCCATCAGTGACGGGGTGGCCAAAAACATTCAGTACTTC. Residues: CAISDGVAKNIQYF.

The DNA of the CDR3 is TGCGCCAGCAGCTTGGGGTGGGGACCGGACAACTCTAACTATGGCTACACCTTC. This encodes CASSLGWGPDNSNYGYTF. The chain joins TRBV5-1 to TRBJ1-2, with D tentatively TRBD1 (5 bases). Germline lookup yields CDR1 SGHRS and CDR2 YFSETQ. The V end lost 0 bases, the J end lost 0 bases, and 18 bases lay between the germline ends. The CDR3 consists of 18 residues.

This clonotype showed up many times. This chain connects TRBV12-3 or TRBV12-4 to TRBJ2-1; 7 nucleotides line up with TRBD2. The CDR3 covers 15 residues. The V gene end was trimmed by 1 base and the J gene end by 4 bases; junction bases not matched to a gene: 4. For the CDR3, the DNA is TGTGCCAGCAGTTTAGACGGCGGGGGATACAATGAGCAGTTCTTC. This sequence encodes CASSLDGGGYNEQFF.

This rearrangement joins TRBV3-1 to TRBJ2-6, with D hard to call. CDR1 and CDR2 from the germline V gene are LGHDT and YNNKEL (reference sequence). The CDR3 has 16 amino acids. V was pared by 1 base and J by 0 bases, with 7 bases between. The CDR3 region is CASSQGIFSGANVLTF. CDR3 nucleotide sequence: TGTGCCAGCAGCCAAGGGATCTTCTCTGGGGCCAACGTCCTGACTTTC.